This TCR beta chain appears in the sequencing data of a study of a mutant IDH1 vaccine in newly diagnosed glioma. Turning to the study itself: Averaging around 42 years of age, treated patients were about 60% male and roughly 40% female. Findings and caveats of the study: It was approximately 92% of patients that developed vaccine-induced immune responses.

Details on this clone: Its specificity is not known.

Germline loops: CDR1 MNHEY, CDR2 SVGAGI. The CDR3 runs 15 residues. V lost 0 bases to trimming and J lost 5 bases; unmatched junction nucleotides: 5. Time point defined: baseline, week 1 (first vaccination visit). Treatment indicated: pre-vaccination baseline after standard-of-care therapy. Repertoires were generated with immunoSEQ multiplex PCR, while TCRdb's copy carries only in-frame clones and drops some. The data hold 80,000 to 100,000 clones, with around 80% observed a single time. The TCR originated in a man in his forties with glioma. Sequencing used PBMCs, obtained from a glioma patient treated with radiotherapy, temozolomide or both. The rearrangement links TRBV6-5 to TRBJ2-7; 9 positions agree with TRBD2. The CDR3 protein is CASSYSAAGGNEQYF. The CDR3 DNA reads TGTGCCAGCAGTTACTCCGCAGCGGGAGGAAACGAGCAGTACTTC.